The T cell receptor beta chain under discussion was sequenced for a study of control samples from healthy donors and cancer patients. Trimming stripped 3 bases from V and 1 base from J, with 12 bases between. Per the germline V gene, CDR1 is LGHDT and CDR2 is YNNKEL (reference sequence). The CDR3 contains 15 residues. Sequencing used immunoSEQ multiplex PCR; TCRdb keeps in-frame clones, though not all of them. This sample yields around 120,000 clones, of which 85% to 95% are seen a single time; 1.7% belongs to the top ten. Sequenced material: PBMCs. The TCR was taken from a man aged 50-60 years with head and neck cancer. V and J are TRBV3-1 (or the pseudogene TRBV3-2) and TRBJ1-1, with a tentative D call TRBD1 (6 bases). The CDR3 is CASSQIPTGNTEAFF. For the CDR3, the DNA is TGTGCCAGCAGCCAGATTCCGACAGGGAACACTGAAGCTTTCTTT.